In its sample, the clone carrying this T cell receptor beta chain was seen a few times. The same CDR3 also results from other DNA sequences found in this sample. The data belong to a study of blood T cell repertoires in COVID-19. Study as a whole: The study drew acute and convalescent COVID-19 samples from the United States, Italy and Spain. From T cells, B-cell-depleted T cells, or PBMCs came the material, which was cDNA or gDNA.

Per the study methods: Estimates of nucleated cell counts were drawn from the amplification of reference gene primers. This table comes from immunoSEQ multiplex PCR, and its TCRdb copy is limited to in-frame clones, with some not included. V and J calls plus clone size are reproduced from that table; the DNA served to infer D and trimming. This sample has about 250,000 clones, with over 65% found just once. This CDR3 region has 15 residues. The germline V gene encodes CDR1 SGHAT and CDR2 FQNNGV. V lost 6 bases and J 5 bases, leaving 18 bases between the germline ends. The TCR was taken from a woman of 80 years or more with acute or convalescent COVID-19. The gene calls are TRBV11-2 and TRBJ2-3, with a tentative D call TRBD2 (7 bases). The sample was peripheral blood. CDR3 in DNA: TGTGCCAGCAGTTTGGGGGGGGCCGCGGGAGATACGCAGTATTTT. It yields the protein CASSLGGAAGDTQYF.